This T cell receptor (beta chain) appears in the sequencing data of a study of patients and donors after allogeneic stem cell transplantation. CDR1 is MNHNY and CDR2 is SVGAGI in the germline V gene (reference sequence). This CDR3 spans 12 amino acids. The ends were cut back, 5 bases at V and 6 bases at J, with 7 bases in the middle. TCRdb ran MiXCR on the RT-PCR reads and lists one entry per CDR3 protein. The sample comprises 24,000 or so distinct CDR3 sequences, roughly 30% of which are singletons, and just under 50% rests with the top ten. The V gene is TRBV6-6, the J gene TRBJ2-2; TRBD2 might be the D (5 bases). The receptor comes from a human donor who was either an allogeneic HSCT recipient or a stem cell or donor lymphocyte infusion donor (not recorded which). It is not recorded whose cells these are; they may come from a transplant donor. The material sequenced was blood, either unsorted or a sorted T cell fraction (not recorded which). The CDR3 DNA sequence: TGTGCCAGCAGTCAGGAGGCCGGGGAGCTGTTTTTT. Protein: CASSQEAGELFF.